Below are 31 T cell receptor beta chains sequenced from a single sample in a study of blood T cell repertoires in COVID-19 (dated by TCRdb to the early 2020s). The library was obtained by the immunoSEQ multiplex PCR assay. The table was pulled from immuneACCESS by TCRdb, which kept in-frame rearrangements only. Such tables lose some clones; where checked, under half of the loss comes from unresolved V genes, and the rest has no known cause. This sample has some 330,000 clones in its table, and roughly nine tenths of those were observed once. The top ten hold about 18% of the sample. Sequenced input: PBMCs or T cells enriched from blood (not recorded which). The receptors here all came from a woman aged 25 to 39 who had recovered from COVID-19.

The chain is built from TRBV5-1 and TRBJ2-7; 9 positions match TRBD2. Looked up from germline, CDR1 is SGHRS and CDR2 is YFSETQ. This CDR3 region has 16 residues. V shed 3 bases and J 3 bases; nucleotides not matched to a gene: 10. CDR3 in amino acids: CASSWGASGIGYEQYF. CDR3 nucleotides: TGCGCCAGCAGCTGGGGAGCTAGCGGGATAGGCTACGAGCAGTACTTC.

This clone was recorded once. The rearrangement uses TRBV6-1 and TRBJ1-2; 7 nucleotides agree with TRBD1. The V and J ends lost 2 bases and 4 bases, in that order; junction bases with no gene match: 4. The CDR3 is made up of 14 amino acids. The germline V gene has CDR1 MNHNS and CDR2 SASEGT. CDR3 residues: CASSEKKGAYGYTF. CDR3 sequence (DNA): TGTGCCAGCAGTGAAAAGAAGGGGGCCTATGGCTACACCTTC.

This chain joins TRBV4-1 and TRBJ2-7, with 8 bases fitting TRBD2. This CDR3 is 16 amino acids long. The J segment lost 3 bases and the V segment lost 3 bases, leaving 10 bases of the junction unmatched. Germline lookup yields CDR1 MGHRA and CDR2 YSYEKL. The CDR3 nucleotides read TGCGCCAGCAGCCATGCCGCGGGGGGCGCTCTCTACGAGCAGTACTTC. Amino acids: CASSHAAGGALYEQYF.

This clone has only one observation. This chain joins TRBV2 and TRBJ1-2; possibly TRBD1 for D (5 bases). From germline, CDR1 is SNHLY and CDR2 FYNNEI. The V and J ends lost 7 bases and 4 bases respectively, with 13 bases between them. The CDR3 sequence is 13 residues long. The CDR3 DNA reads TGTGCCAGCACGTCCAGGGTCGCCTATGGCTACACCTTC. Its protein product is CASTSRVAYGYTF.

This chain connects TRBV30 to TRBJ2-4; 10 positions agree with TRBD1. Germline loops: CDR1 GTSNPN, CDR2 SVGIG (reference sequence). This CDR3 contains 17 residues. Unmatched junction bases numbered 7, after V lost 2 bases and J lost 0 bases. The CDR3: CAWSRGGTGVAKNIQYF. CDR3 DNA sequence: TGTGCCTGGAGTCGGGGCGGGACAGGGGTAGCCAAAAACATTCAGTACTTC.

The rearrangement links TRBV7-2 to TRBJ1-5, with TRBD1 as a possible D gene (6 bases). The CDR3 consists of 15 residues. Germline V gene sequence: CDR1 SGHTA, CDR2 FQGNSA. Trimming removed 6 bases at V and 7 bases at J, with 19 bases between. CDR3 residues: CASSLGAGAGQPQHF. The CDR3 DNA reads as TGTGCCAGCAGTTTGGGGGCGGGAGCAGGACAGCCCCAGCATTTT. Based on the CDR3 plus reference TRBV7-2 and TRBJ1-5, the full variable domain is GAGVSQSPSNKVTEKGKDVELRCDPISGHTALYWYRQSLGQGLEFLIYFQGNSAPDKSGLPSDRFSAERTGGSVSTLTIQRTQQEDSAVYLCASSLGAGAGQPQHFGDGTRLSIL.

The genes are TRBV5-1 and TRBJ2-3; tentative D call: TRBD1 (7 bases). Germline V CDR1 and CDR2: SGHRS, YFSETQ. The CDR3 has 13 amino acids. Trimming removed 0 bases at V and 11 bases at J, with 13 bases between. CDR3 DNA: TGCGCCAGCAGCTTGGTTCAGGGGGGTATGCAGTATTTT. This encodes CASSLVQGGMQYF.

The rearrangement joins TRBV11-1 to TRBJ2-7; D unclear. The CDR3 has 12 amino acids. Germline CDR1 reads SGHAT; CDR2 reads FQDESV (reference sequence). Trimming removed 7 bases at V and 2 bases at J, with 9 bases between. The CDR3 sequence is CASTHGTYEQYF. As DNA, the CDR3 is TGTGCCAGCACCCACGGTACCTACGAGCAGTACTTC.

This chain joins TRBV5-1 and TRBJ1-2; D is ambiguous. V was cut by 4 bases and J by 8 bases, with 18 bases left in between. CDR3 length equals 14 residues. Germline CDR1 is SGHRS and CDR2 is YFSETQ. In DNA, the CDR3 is TGCGCCAGCAGCCTGAGGGCTGGGGTAGAGGGCTACACCTTC. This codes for CASSLRAGVEGYTF.

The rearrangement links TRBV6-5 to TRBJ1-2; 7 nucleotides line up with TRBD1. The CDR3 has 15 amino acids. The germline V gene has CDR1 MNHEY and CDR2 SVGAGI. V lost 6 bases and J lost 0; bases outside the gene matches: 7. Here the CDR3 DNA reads TGTGCCAGCAGCCCCCCCGGACAGGCTAACTATGGCTACACCTTC. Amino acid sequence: CASSPPGQANYGYTF.

This CDR3 is CASSQVTSGLAGGTMNTGELFF. In DNA, the CDR3 is TGTGCCAGCAGCCAAGTTACCTCGGGACTAGCGGGGGGGACGATGAACACCGGGGAGCTGTTTTTT. V usage is TRBV4-2 and J usage is TRBJ2-2, with 16 bases identical to TRBD2. Germline CDR1 LGHNA, CDR2 YNFKEQ. Unmatched junction bases numbered 12, after V lost 1 base and J lost 1 base. CDR3 length: 22 residues.

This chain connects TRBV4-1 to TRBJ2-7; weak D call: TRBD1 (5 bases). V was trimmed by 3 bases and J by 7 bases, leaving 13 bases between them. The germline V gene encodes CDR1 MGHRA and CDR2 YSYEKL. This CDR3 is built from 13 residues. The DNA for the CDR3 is TGCGCCAGCAGCCAGGCAAAGGGGTGGGAGCAGTACTTC. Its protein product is CASSQAKGWEQYF.

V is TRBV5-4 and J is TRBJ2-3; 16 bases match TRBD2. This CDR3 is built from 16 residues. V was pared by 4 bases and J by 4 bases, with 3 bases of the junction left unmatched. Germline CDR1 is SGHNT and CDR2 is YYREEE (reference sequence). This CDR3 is CASSGTSGGAPDTQYF. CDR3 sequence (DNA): TGTGCCAGCAGCGGGACTAGCGGGGGGGCCCCAGATACGCAGTATTTT.

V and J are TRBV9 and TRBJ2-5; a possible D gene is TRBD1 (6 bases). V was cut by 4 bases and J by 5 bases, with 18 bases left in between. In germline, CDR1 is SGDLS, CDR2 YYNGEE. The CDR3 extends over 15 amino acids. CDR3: CASSQGGTSGETQYF. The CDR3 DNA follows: TGTGCCAGCAGCCAAGGGGGTACTAGTGGGGAGACCCAGTACTTC.

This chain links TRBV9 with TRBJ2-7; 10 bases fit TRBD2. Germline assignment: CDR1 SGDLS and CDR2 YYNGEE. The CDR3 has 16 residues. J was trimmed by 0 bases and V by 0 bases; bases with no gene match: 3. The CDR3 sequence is CASSVDPSGSSYEQYF. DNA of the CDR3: TGTGCCAGCAGCGTAGATCCTAGCGGGAGCTCCTACGAGCAGTACTTC.

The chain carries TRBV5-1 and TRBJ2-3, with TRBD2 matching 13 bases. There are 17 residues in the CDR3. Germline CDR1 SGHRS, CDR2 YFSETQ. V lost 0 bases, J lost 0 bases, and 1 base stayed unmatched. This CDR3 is CASSLGGLAGSTDTQYF. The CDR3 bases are TGCGCCAGCAGCTTGGGGGGACTAGCGGGAAGCACAGATACGCAGTATTTT.

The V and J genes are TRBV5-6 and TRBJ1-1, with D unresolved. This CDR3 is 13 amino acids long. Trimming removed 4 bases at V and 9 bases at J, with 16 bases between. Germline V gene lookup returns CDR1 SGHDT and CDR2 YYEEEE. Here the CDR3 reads CASSLMGGGKAFF. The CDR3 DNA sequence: TGTGCCAGCAGCCTAATGGGTGGCGGCAAAGCTTTCTTT.

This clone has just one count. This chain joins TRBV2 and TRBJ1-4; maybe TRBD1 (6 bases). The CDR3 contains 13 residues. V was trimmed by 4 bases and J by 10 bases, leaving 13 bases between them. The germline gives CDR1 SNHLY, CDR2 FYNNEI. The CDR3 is CASSGQAEGKLFF. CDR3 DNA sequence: TGTGCCAGCAGTGGACAGGCCGAGGGAAAACTGTTTTTT. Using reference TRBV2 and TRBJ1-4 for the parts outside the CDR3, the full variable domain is EPEVTQTPSHQVTQMGQEVILRCVPISNHLYFYWYRQILGQKVEFLVSFYNNEISEKSEIFDDQFSVERPDGSNFTLKIRSTKLEDSAMYFCASSGQAEGKLFFGSGTQLSVL.

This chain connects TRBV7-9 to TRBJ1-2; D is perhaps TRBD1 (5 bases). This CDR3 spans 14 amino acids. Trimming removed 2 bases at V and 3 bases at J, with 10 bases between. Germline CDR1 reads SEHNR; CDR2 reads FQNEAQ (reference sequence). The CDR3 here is CASSLSQTDYGYTF. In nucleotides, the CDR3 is TGTGCCAGCAGCTTAAGTCAGACAGACTATGGCTACACCTTC.

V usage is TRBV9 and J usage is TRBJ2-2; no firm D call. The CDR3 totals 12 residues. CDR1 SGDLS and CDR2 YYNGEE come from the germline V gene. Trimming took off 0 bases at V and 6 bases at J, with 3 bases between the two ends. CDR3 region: CASSVVSGELFF. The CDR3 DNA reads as TGTGCCAGCAGCGTAGTCTCCGGGGAGCTGTTTTTT. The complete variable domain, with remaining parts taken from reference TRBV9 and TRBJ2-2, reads DSGVTQTPKHLITATGQRVTLRCSPRSGDLSVYWYQQSLDQGLQFLIQYYNGEERAKGNILERFSAQQFPDLHSELNLSSLELGDSALYFCASSVVSGELFFGEGSRLTVL.

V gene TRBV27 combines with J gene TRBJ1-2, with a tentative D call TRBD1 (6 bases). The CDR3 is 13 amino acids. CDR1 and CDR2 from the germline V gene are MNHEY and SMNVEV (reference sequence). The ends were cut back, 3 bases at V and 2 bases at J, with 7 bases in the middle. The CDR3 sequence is CASSLDRNYGYTF. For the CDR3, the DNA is TGTGCCAGCAGTTTGGACAGAAACTATGGCTACACCTTC.

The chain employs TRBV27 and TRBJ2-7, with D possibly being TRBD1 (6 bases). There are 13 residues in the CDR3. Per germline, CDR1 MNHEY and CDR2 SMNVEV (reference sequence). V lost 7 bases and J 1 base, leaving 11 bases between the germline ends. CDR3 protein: CASKDRGSYEQYF. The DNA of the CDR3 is TGTGCCAGCAAAGATAGGGGGTCCTACGAGCAGTACTTC.

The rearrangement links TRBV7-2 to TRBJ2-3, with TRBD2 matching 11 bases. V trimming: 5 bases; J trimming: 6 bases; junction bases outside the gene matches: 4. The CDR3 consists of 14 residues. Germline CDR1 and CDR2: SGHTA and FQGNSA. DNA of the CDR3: TGTGCCAGCAGCATTAGCGGGGGGGTGGATACGCAGTATTTT. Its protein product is CASSISGGVDTQYF.

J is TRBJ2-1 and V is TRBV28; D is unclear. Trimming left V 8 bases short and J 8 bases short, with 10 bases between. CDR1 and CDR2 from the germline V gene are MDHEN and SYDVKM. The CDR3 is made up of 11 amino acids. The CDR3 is CASGPPDEQFF. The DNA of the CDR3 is TGTGCCAGCGGCCCCCCCGATGAGCAGTTCTTC.

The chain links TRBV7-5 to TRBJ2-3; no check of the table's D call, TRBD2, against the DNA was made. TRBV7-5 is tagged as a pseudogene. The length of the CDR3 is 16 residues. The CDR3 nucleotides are TGTGCCAGAAGCTTGGGACTAGCGGGGGGGCTAGATACGCAGTATTTT. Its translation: CARSLGLAGGLDTQYF.

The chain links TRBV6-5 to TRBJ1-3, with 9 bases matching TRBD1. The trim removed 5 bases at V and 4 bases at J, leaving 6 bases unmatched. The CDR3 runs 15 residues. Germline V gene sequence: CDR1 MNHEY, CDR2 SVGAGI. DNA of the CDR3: TGTGCCAGCAGTCCATGGACAGGGGAGGGAAACACCATATATTTT. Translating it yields CASSPWTGEGNTIYF.

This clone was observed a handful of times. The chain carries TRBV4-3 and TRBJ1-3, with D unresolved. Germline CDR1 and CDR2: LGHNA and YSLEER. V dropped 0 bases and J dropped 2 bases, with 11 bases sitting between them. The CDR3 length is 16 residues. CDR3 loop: CASSQEWRATGNTIYF. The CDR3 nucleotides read TGCGCCAGCAGCCAAGAATGGAGGGCTACTGGAAACACCATATATTTT.

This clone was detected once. In nucleotides, the CDR3 is TGTGCCTGGAGCACCGGTACGGGAAACACCATATATTTT. Translating it yields CAWSTGTGNTIYF. The chain employs TRBV30 and TRBJ1-3; D is uncertain. With 3 bases removed from V and 4 bases from J, the gap between germline ends came to 10 bases. The CDR3 totals 13 residues. CDR1 is GTSNPN, CDR2 SVGIG, per germline (reference sequence).

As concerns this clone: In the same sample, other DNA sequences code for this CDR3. CDR3 amino acids: CASSYSSTGELFF. The CDR3 nucleotides are TGTGCCAGCAGTTACAGCTCAACCGGGGAGCTGTTTTTT. The chain has TRBV6-5 and TRBJ2-2; no reliable D call. The germline V and J ends were trimmed by 2 bases and 5 bases, with 6 bases remaining between them. The CDR3 covers 13 residues. Germline lookup yields CDR1 MNHEY and CDR2 SVGAGI.

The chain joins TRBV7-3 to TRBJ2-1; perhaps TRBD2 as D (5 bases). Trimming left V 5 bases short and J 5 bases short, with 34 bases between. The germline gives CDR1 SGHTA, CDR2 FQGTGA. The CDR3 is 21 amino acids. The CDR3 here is CASSPRTKTKRRNGGNNEQFF. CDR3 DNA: TGTGCCAGCAGCCCACGTACGAAAACTAAGCGGAGGAATGGAGGAAACAATGAGCAGTTCTTC.

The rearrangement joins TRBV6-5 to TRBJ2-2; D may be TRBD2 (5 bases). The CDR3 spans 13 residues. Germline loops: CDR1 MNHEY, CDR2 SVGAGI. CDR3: CASLARNTGELFF. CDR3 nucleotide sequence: TGTGCGAGCCTAGCAAGGAACACCGGGGAGCTGTTTTTT.